The 18 T cell receptor beta chains reported below all come from one sample, sequenced in a study of blood T cell repertoires in COVID-19 (dated by TCRdb to about 2020). The protocol used for the library was the immunoSEQ multiplex PCR assay. Held by TCRdb, this immuneACCESS table contains in-frame sequences only and omits some clones. Under half of the omission traces to an unresolved V gene where checked; the cause of the rest is unknown. Recorded for this sample are 55,000 to 80,000 clones; less than 90% of them occurred a single time. The ten largest account for about 20% of the sample. The specimen sequenced was peripheral blood. The receptors here all came from a woman of 80 years or more with acute or convalescent COVID-19.

This clone was seen only a few times. Here the CDR3 DNA reads TGTGCCAGCAGCTCGACAGGGATGGGAGGAAACACCATATATTTT. Protein product: CASSSTGMGGNTIYF. The V and J genes are TRBV7-9 and TRBJ1-3; TRBD1 aligns across 7 bases. Germline V gene lookup returns CDR1 SEHNR and CDR2 FQNEAQ (reference sequence). V shed 4 bases, J shed 4 bases, and the junction held 7 bases outside the gene matches. This CDR3 is 15 amino acids long. Complete variable domain (other parts from reference TRBV7-9 and TRBJ1-3): DTGVSQNPRHKITKRGQNVTFRCDPISEHNRLYWYRQTLGQGPEFLTYFQNEAQLEKSRLLSDRFSAERPKGSFSTLEIQRTEQGDSAMYLCASSSTGMGGNTIYFGEGSWLTVV.

V gene TRBV4-1 combines with J gene TRBJ2-1; no reliable D call. This CDR3 contains 13 residues. CDR1 and CDR2 from the germline V gene are MGHRA and YSYEKL. Trimming pared 0 bases from V and 5 bases from J, leaving 5 bases between. The CDR3 DNA reads TGCGCCAGCAGCCAAGATTCGGACAATGAGCAGTTCTTC. It encodes CASSQDSDNEQFF.

Concerning this clone itself: This clone may be a read error of a much larger clone one base away. The V call is TRBV4-1, the J call TRBJ1-5, with D hard to call. Matching the DNA end better, TRBJ2-3 makes the J call doubtful. CDR1 is MGHRA, CDR2 YSYEKL, per germline. This CDR3 has 16 residues. The CDR3, as DNA: TGCGCCAGCAGCCAAGGTTCACTCCTTAGCAATCAGCCCCAGTATTTT. Protein product: CASSQGSLLSNQPQYF.

The chain combines TRBV6-1 with TRBJ1-1; D unclear. Germline values: CDR1 MNHNS, CDR2 SASEGT. This CDR3 is built from 14 residues. V dropped 2 bases and J dropped 8 bases, with 15 bases sitting between them. CDR3: CASSERTGTREAFF. Written as DNA, the CDR3 is TGTGCCAGCAGTGAACGAACGGGAACACGGGAAGCTTTCTTT.

V is TRBV11-2 and J is TRBJ1-6, with a possible D match to TRBD1 (5 bases). This CDR3 has 14 residues. The V gene lost 2 bases and the J gene lost 7 bases, with 9 bases spanning the gap. Germline loops: CDR1 SGHAT, CDR2 FQNNGV. CDR3 bases: TGTGCCAGCAGCTTAACAGGATTGAATTCACCCCTCCACTTT. Encoded protein: CASSLTGLNSPLHF.

This chain joins TRBV5-1 and TRBJ1-3, with a weak D call TRBD1 (5 bases). V shed 4 bases and J shed 2 bases, with 10 bases lying between them. The CDR3 runs to 14 residues. CDR1 is SGHRS, CDR2 YFSETQ, per germline. DNA for the CDR3: TGCGCCAGCAGCGGCGGGGGTACTGGAAACACCATATATTTT. It translates to CASSGGGTGNTIYF.

The rearrangement uses TRBV10-3 and TRBJ2-1; a weak D match, TRBD2 (5 bases). Germline CDR1 and CDR2: ENHRY and SYGVKD. The CDR3 has 15 residues. V was shortened by 10 bases and J by 0 bases, with 16 bases between the two germline ends. The CDR3 region has the DNA TGTGCCACCGCCCATTCTAGCAGCTCCTACAATGAGCAGTTCTTC. Translation: CATAHSSSSYNEQFF.

The genes are TRBV29-1 and TRBJ2-3, with 7 bases matching TRBD1. J lost 6 bases, V lost 7 bases, and 7 bases had no gene match. The CDR3 length is 12 residues. Germline V gene data show CDR1 as SQVTM and CDR2 as ANQGSEA. As DNA, the CDR3 is TGCAGCGATAGACAGGGATCGGATACGCAGTATTTT. It specifies CSDRQGSDTQYF.

The chain joins TRBV27 to TRBJ2-7; 14 nucleotides agree with TRBD2. The ends lost 6 bases at V and 6 bases at J; junction bases unmatched: 4. Germline-derived CDR1 and CDR2 are MNHEY and SMNVEV (reference sequence). The CDR3 covers 14 residues. CDR3 DNA: TGTGCCAGCAGCGGGACTAGCGGGGGAGGCGAGCAGTACTTC. It yields the protein CASSGTSGGGEQYF.

This chain links TRBV5-6 with TRBJ2-7; 9 nucleotides match TRBD1. This CDR3 has 14 residues. The ends lost 2 bases at V and 3 bases at J; junction bases unmatched: 3. CDR1 SGHDT and CDR2 YYEEEE come from the germline V gene. The CDR3: CASSFRTGDYEQYF. In DNA, the CDR3 is TGTGCCAGCAGCTTCAGGACAGGGGACTACGAGCAGTACTTC. The entire variable domain, with the rest obtained from reference TRBV5-6 and TRBJ2-7, is as follows: DAGVTQSPTHLIKTRGQQVTLRCSPKSGHDTVSWYQQALGQGPQFIFQYYEEEERQRGNFPDRFSGHQFPNYSSELNVNALLLGDSALYLCASSFRTGDYEQYFGPGTRLTVT.

The chain has TRBV18 and TRBJ2-1, with 10 bases lining up with TRBD2. The ends lost 0 bases at V and 4 bases at J; junction bases unmatched: 0. The CDR3 consists of 15 residues. Looked up from germline, CDR1 is KGHSH and CDR2 is LQKENI. The CDR3 protein is CASSPPSGRYNEQFF. The DNA of the CDR3 is TGTGCCAGCTCACCACCTAGCGGGAGGTACAATGAGCAGTTCTTC.

The rearrangement uses TRBV2 and TRBJ2-2; 10 bases fit TRBD2. The germline gives CDR1 SNHLY, CDR2 FYNNEI. V gave up 9 bases and J gave up 6 bases; unmatched junction bases: 4. The CDR3 covers 13 residues. The CDR3 loop is CASKAGGPGELFF. CDR3 DNA: TGTGCCAGTAAAGCGGGGGGGCCCGGGGAGCTGTTTTTT.

Only one count was recorded for this clone. This chain links TRBV6-5 with TRBJ2-5; D is unclear. Trimming removed 4 bases at V and 4 bases at J, with 13 bases between. Germline V gene sequence: CDR1 MNHEY, CDR2 SVGAGI. The CDR3 extends over 14 amino acids. The CDR3 reads CASSLWLAAETQYF. CDR3 bases: TGTGCCAGCAGTTTATGGTTAGCCGCAGAGACCCAGTACTTC.

The CDR3 region is CASSLSGRADEQFF. For the CDR3, the DNA is TGTGCCAGCAGCCTGAGCGGGAGGGCAGATGAGCAGTTCTTC. The rearrangement joins TRBV7-9 to TRBJ2-1, with 10 bases matching TRBD2. The germline CDR1 and CDR2 sequences are SEHNR and FQNEAQ (reference sequence). This CDR3 has 14 amino acids. V lost 5 bases to trimming and J lost 8 bases; unmatched junction nucleotides: 6.

The V and J genes are TRBV7-9 and TRBJ2-2; D call uncertain. This CDR3 region has 14 residues. Germline V lookup: CDR1 SEHNR, CDR2 FQNEAQ (reference sequence). Trimming left V 8 bases short and J 4 bases short, with 14 bases between. CDR3 DNA sequence: TGTGCCAGCCAAGAAGTCGAGTTCACCGGGGAGCTGTTTTTT. The encoded protein is CASQEVEFTGELFF.

The chain carries TRBV11-2 and TRBJ1-4, with 9 bases lining up with TRBD1. Per germline, CDR1 SGHAT and CDR2 FQNNGV. The CDR3 extends over 14 amino acids. V was clipped by 2 bases and J by 7 bases; unmatched bases: 2. CDR3 nucleotides: TGTGCCAGCAGCTTATGGGGACAGGGTGAAAAACTGTTTTTT. Residues: CASSLWGQGEKLFF.

V and J are TRBV9 and TRBJ1-1; D is ambiguous. Germline V gene data show CDR1 as SGDLS and CDR2 as YYNGEE. The CDR3 is 15 amino acids. The germline V and J ends were trimmed by 3 bases and 4 bases, with 16 bases remaining between them. The CDR3 loop is CASSGPTGKPTEAFF. In DNA, the CDR3 is TGTGCCAGCAGCGGTCCCACGGGAAAACCCACTGAAGCTTTCTTT.

The genes are TRBV30 and TRBJ1-6; 8 bases are a match to TRBD1. The CDR3 covers 13 residues. CDR1 and CDR2 (germline): GTSNPN, SVGIG (reference sequence). V shed 5 bases, J shed 6 bases, and the junction held 3 bases outside the gene matches. The CDR3 nucleotides are TGTGCCTGGGTGGACAGGGTTAATTCACCCCTCCACTTT. Its protein product is CAWVDRVNSPLHF.